A selection of T cell receptor beta chains follows, all from one sample in a study of T cell responses to AZD1222 COVID-19 vaccine. Libraries were prepared by immunoSEQ multiplex PCR; TCRdb keeps only in-frame clonotypes and omits some of them. Of over 45,000 clones in the sample, 70% to 90% were seen once. The sample here was peripheral blood, taken on day 0 of AZD1222 vaccination. Source of these receptors: an adult in good health. The CDR3 runs from the conserved cysteine through the conserved F or W. A D gene is named only where the DNA matches it firmly. Some rows have no size entry. The others give once, few or many, or a class for an expanded clone.

j_gene,d_gene,abundance,v_gene,CDR3nt,CDR3aa
TRBJ2-5,TRBD2,NA,TRBV28,TGTGCCAGCAGTCCGGGGGGAGGAGAGACCCAGTACTTC,CASSPGGGETQYF
TRBJ1-2,TRBD1,NA,TRBV5-1,TGCGCCAGCAGCTCTGGACAGGGGATTCCCTATGGCTACACCTTC,CASSSGQGIPYGYTF
TRBJ1-5,NA,NA,TRBV2,TGTGCCAGCAGTGATACAGGGAATCAGCCCCAGCATTTT,CASSDTGNQPQHF
TRBJ2-3,NA,NA,TRBV24-1,TGTGCCACCAGTGATTCGGGACTCCAGGCGGATACGCAGTATTTT,CATSDSGLQADTQYF
TRBJ2-5,NA,NA,TRBV3-1/TRBV3-2,TGTGCCAGCAGCCCGACCTTAGGCGGGGCAAACCAAGAGACCCAGTACTTC,CASSPTLGGANQETQYF
TRBJ1-3,NA,once,TRBV4-2,TGTGCCAGCAGCTGGCGGGGATTTGCGGCCTCTGGAAACACCATATATTTT,CASSWRGFAASGNTIYF
TRBJ1-1,NA,NA,TRBV11-2,TGTGCCAGCAGCTTGTTACCCCCAGATATAACAGGGACCCAAGCTTTCTTT,CASSLLPPDITGTQAFF
TRBJ2-7,TRBD2,NA,TRBV4-3,TGCGCCAGCAGCCCCGGGGGGAACAGTCTGTACGAGCAGTACTTC,CASSPGGNSLYEQYF
TRBJ1-6,TRBD1,NA,TRBV7-8,TGTGCCAGCAGCTCCGGGGGGGGGACAGTTAATTCACCCCTCCACTTT,CASSSGGGTVNSPLHF
TRBJ1-2,TRBD1,NA,TRBV27,TGTGCCAGCAGTACCCGACAGGGAGGGTATGGCTACACCTTC,CASSTRQGGYGYTF
TRBJ2-7,TRBD1,NA,TRBV27,TGTGCCAGCAGTTTCTCGGACAGGGGCTACGAGCAGTACTTC,CASSFSDRGYEQYF
TRBJ2-5,NA,NA,TRBV11-1,TGTGCCAGCAGCGCTAGCGACGGGGGAGAGACCCAGTACTTC,CASSASDGGETQYF
TRBJ2-2,NA,once,TRBV4-1,TGCGCCAGCAGCCAAGAAGGTTGGTGGCAGTACACCGGGGAGCTGTTTTTT,CASSQEGWWQYTGELFF
TRBJ2-7,NA,once,TRBV23-1,TGCGCCAGCAGTCTCTGGGATCCGGGGGTGTCCTACGAGCAGTACTTC,CASSLWDPGVSYEQYF
TRBJ1-5,NA,NA,TRBV7-9,TGTGCCAGCAGCCGGGGGGGACAGCCCCAGCATTTT,CASSRGGQPQHF
TRBJ1-4,NA,NA,TRBV5-8,TGTGCCAGCAGCTTGGCGGATCCGGATGAAAAACTGTTTTTT,CASSLADPDEKLFF
TRBJ2-1,NA,NA,TRBV25-1,TGTGCCAGCAGGGTGTCCTACAATGAGCAGTTCTTC,CASRVSYNEQFF
TRBJ2-1,NA,NA,TRBV12-3/TRBV12-4,TGTGCCAGCGTTCGGAGGGAAGGTGAGCAGTTCTTC,CASVRREGEQFF
TRBJ2-5,TRBD2,NA,TRBV13,TGTGCCAGCAGCCTCCGGACTAGCGGGGATCAAGAGACCCAGTACTTC,CASSLRTSGDQETQYF
TRBJ1-4,TRBD1,once,TRBV9,TGTGCCAGCAGCGAGTCGGGACAGGGGATGAGAACTAATGAAAAACTGTTTTTT,CASSESGQGMRTNEKLFF
TRBJ2-7,NA,NA,TRBV24-1,TGTGCCACCAGTGATTGGGGCACGGGCGAGCAGTACTTC,CATSDWGTGEQYF
TRBJ1-4,TRBD1,NA,TRBV4-3,TGCGCCAGCAGCCTGTACCGGGACAGGGGGCGGATGGATGAAAAACTGTTTTTT,CASSLYRDRGRMDEKLFF
TRBJ1-6,NA,NA,TRBV28,TGTGCCAGCAGTCCCCCGGGAGGAAATAATTCACCCCTCCACTTT,CASSPPGGNNSPLHF
TRBJ1-1,NA,few,TRBV28,TGTGCCAGCAGGACCGGGACACCGAACACTGAAGCTTTCTTT,CASRTGTPNTEAFF
TRBJ2-5,NA,NA,TRBV6-5,TGTGCCAGCAGTTACGACTGGGGACGGCTCCAAGAGACCCAGTACTTC,CASSYDWGRLQETQYF
TRBJ1-1,NA,NA,TRBV10-2,TGCGCCAGCAGTGAGTCGAATCTGAACACTGAAGCTTTCTTT,CASSESNLNTEAFF
TRBJ1-2,NA,NA,TRBV2,TGTGCCAGCAGTGAAGGCATTTACACCTTC,CASSEGIYTF
TRBJ1-2,TRBD1,NA,TRBV3-1/TRBV3-2,TGTGCCAGCAGCCAAGGGGCCCCCCTGACAGGGGGCAATGGCTACACCTTC,CASSQGAPLTGGNGYTF